These 27 T cell receptor beta chains originate from one sample sequenced in a study of blood T cell repertoires in COVID-19 (dated by TCRdb to the early 2020s). The method was the immunoSEQ multiplex PCR assay. TCRdb carries this immuneACCESS record with in-frame sequences only. Its versions omit some clonotypes, under half of them owing to an unresolved V gene in the studies checked, with the rest unexplained. The sample contains roughly 180,000 clones, 86% of them found a single time. 0.99% of the sample is in the top ten clones. The sample taken for sequencing was peripheral blood. Receptor source: a man in his late teens or twenties with acute or convalescent COVID-19.

This chain connects TRBV2 to TRBJ1-1, with a weak D call TRBD1 (5 bases). The germline gives CDR1 SNHLY, CDR2 FYNNEI. This CDR3 contains 18 residues. V lost 2 bases, J lost 0 bases, and 19 bases lay in between. CDR3 sequence: CASSEWAPTESMNTEAFF. The DNA for the CDR3 is TGTGCCAGCAGTGAATGGGCACCGACAGAATCCATGAACACTGAAGCTTTCTTT.

This clone was seen once. This chain connects TRBV11-2 to TRBJ2-5; 12 positions agree with TRBD1. This CDR3 comprises 16 residues. The J segment lost 5 bases and the V segment lost 3 bases, leaving 7 bases of the junction unmatched. The V gene's germline CDR1 is SGHAT and CDR2 FQNNGV. Here the CDR3 reads CASSFGTGGIRETQYF. The CDR3 DNA follows: TGTGCCAGCAGCTTCGGGACAGGGGGCATCCGGGAGACCCAGTACTTC.

The chain uses TRBV10-2 and TRBJ2-1; the match to TRBD1 covers 10 bases. With V trimmed by 0 bases and J by 0 bases, 20 bases remained unmatched. The CDR3 covers 23 residues. CDR1 is WSHSY and CDR2 is SAAADI in the germline V gene. The CDR3 reads CASSESAPRDRGRSGSSYNEQFF. CDR3 nucleotides: TGCGCCAGCAGTGAGTCCGCGCCGAGGGACAGGGGACGCTCTGGGAGCTCCTACAATGAGCAGTTCTTC.

CDR3 DNA: TGTGCCAGCACCCCGGACAGGCCCCGCAATCAGCCCCAGCATTTT. Encoded protein: CASTPDRPRNQPQHF. This sequence joins TRBV28 and TRBJ1-5; 7 bases line up with TRBD1. The CDR3 totals 15 residues. From germline, CDR1 is MDHEN and CDR2 SYDVKM. V shed 7 bases, J shed 2 bases, and the junction held 8 bases outside the gene matches.

The chain has TRBV6-5 and TRBJ2-3, with TRBD2 identical over 8 bases. The CDR3 is 16 residues long. V was pared by 4 bases and J by 0 bases, with 6 bases of the junction left unmatched. The germline CDR1 and CDR2 sequences are MNHEY and SVGAGI. The CDR3 spells CASSSTSGTSTDTQYF. In DNA, the CDR3 is TGTGCCAGCAGTTCCACTAGCGGAACTAGCACAGATACGCAGTATTTT.

The rearrangement joins TRBV9 to TRBJ2-6; possible D gene TRBD1, 5 bases. The CDR3 is 16 residues long. Between the trimmed V and J ends, which lost 0 bases and 0 bases, there was a span of 7 bases. Germline V CDR1 and CDR2: SGDLS, YYNGEE. Written as DNA, the CDR3 is TGTGCCAGCAGCGTAGAGCAGGGCTCTGGGGCCAACGTCCTGACTTTC. It codes for CASSVEQGSGANVLTF.

The V gene is TRBV28, the J gene TRBJ1-5; no firm D call. This CDR3 spans 18 amino acids. Germline V gives CDR1 MDHEN, CDR2 SYDVKM. Between the trimmed V and J ends, which lost 3 bases and 6 bases, there was a span of 24 bases. Here the CDR3 reads CASSLFQGSRVMFQPQHF. In nucleotides, the CDR3 is TGTGCCAGCAGTTTGTTCCAAGGGAGTAGGGTTATGTTTCAGCCCCAGCATTTT.

On this clone: Other DNA sequences in this specimen translate into the identical CDR3. This rearrangement joins TRBV7-9 to TRBJ1-2; no definite D call. Germline V CDR1 and CDR2: SEHNR, FQNEAQ (reference sequence). The V gene lost 1 base and the J gene lost 2 bases, with 5 bases spanning the gap. CDR3 length equals 13 residues. This CDR3 reads CASSLGGNYGYTF. The CDR3 DNA reads TGTGCCAGCAGCTTAGGCGGGAACTATGGCTACACCTTC. Full variable domain (remainder filled in from reference TRBV7-9 and TRBJ1-2): DTGVSQNPRHKITKRGQNVTFRCDPISEHNRLYWYRQTLGQGPEFLTYFQNEAQLEKSRLLSDRFSAERPKGSFSTLEIQRTEQGDSAMYLCASSLGGNYGYTFGSGTRLTVV.

The sample holds one count of this clone. The chain has TRBV29-1 and TRBJ1-3; 7 nucleotides match TRBD1. With V trimmed by 7 bases and J by 7 bases, 4 bases remained unmatched. Looked up from germline, CDR1 is SQVTM and CDR2 is ANQGSEA. CDR3 length: 11 residues. The chain's CDR3 is CSGRQGNTIYF. The CDR3 nucleotides are TGCAGCGGCAGACAGGGCAACACCATATATTTT.

The chain recombines TRBV6-5 with TRBJ2-1; 8 positions agree with TRBD1. V gave up 0 bases and J gave up 3 bases; unmatched junction bases: 4. Germline V gives CDR1 MNHEY, CDR2 SVGAGI. The CDR3 sequence is 16 residues long. The CDR3 DNA reads TGTGCCAGCAGTTACTCGGCAGGGGGCTTCTACAATGAGCAGTTCTTC. It yields the protein CASSYSAGGFYNEQFF.

This sequence joins TRBV13 and TRBJ2-7; D perhaps matches TRBD2 (6 bases). The ends were cut back, 5 bases at V and 1 base at J, with 9 bases in the middle. The CDR3 extends over 13 amino acids. Germline V gives CDR1 PRHDT, CDR2 FYEKMQ (reference sequence). The CDR3, as DNA: TGTGCCAGCAGCATGAGCGGGTCCTACGAGCAGTACGTC. This sequence encodes CASSMSGSYEQYV.

The genes are TRBV28 and TRBJ2-1; 8 positions agree with TRBD2. Trimming at V came to 3 bases and at J to 5 bases, leaving 6 bases not matched to a gene. Germline V gives CDR1 MDHEN, CDR2 SYDVKM. This CDR3 region has 15 residues. The CDR3 sequence: CASSFSRGGHNEQFF. The DNA for the CDR3 is TGTGCCAGCAGTTTCTCCCGCGGGGGGCACAATGAGCAGTTCTTC. Together with reference TRBV28 and TRBJ2-1, the CDR3 gives the full variable domain: DVKVTQSSRYLVKRTGEKVFLECVQDMDHENMFWYRQDPGLGLRLIYFSYDVKMKEKGDIPEGYSVSREKKERFSLILESASTNQTSMYLCASSFSRGGHNEQFFGPGTRLTVL.

This clone is a singleton in its sample. This chain joins TRBV2 and TRBJ2-7; 7 positions agree with TRBD1. The V segment lost 1 base and the J segment 2 bases; nucleotides outside the gene matches: 8. The CDR3 has 16 residues. Looked up from germline, CDR1 is SNHLY and CDR2 is FYNNEI. The CDR3 loop reads CASSEDTGDLTYEQYF. The CDR3 DNA reads as TGTGCCAGCAGTGAAGATACAGGGGACCTTACCTACGAGCAGTACTTC.

The gene calls are TRBV29-1 and TRBJ1-5, with D tentatively TRBD1 (6 bases). Per the germline V gene, CDR1 is SQVTM and CDR2 is ANQGSEA. The CDR3 runs 13 residues. The V and J ends lost 7 bases and 6 bases respectively, with 16 bases between them. CDR3 in amino acids: CSATQGGGQPQHF. CDR3 DNA: TGCAGCGCGACACAGGGTGGGGGTCAGCCCCAGCATTTT.

The table lists this clone with a few counts. The chain joins TRBV6-1 to TRBJ2-7, with D possibly being TRBD1 (6 bases). V was cut by 0 bases and J by 5 bases, with 11 bases left in between. CDR1 is MNHNS and CDR2 is SASEGT in the germline V gene. CDR3 length equals 14 residues. This CDR3 reads CASSEAGRGNEQYV. The CDR3 DNA sequence: TGTGCCAGCAGTGAAGCTGGCAGGGGTAACGAGCAGTACGTC.

The chain uses TRBV25-1 and TRBJ2-7, with D tentatively TRBD1 (6 bases). Trimming took 2 bases from V and 3 from J, leaving 17 bases between them. The CDR3 extends over 16 amino acids. The germline CDR1 and CDR2 sequences are MGHDK and SYGVNS. DNA for the CDR3: TGTGCCAGCAGTGAACACCCGAAAACAGGGAACTACGAGCAGTACTTC. This sequence encodes CASSEHPKTGNYEQYF.

The V and J genes are TRBV30 and TRBJ1-6; TRBD1 agrees at 7 bases. Per germline, CDR1 GTSNPN and CDR2 SVGIG (reference sequence). The CDR3 has 14 residues. With 3 bases clipped from V and 10 bases from J, the junction kept 9 bases outside the gene matches. CDR3: CAWSPDRPLSPLHF. CDR3 coding DNA: TGTGCCTGGAGCCCGGACAGGCCCCTCTCACCCCTCCACTTT.

CDR3 nucleotides: TGTGCCAGCAGTTATTACAATGAGCAGTTCTTC. It encodes CASSYYNEQFF. The chain employs TRBV2 and TRBJ2-1; D is undetermined. Germline loops: CDR1 SNHLY, CDR2 FYNNEI. There are 11 residues in the CDR3. V was shortened by 5 bases and J by 4 bases, with 3 bases between the two germline ends.

J is TRBJ2-2 and V is TRBV10-3; 10 nucleotides align to TRBD2. Germline V gives CDR1 ENHRY, CDR2 SYGVKD. There are 16 residues in the CDR3. After removal of 2 bases from V and 3 bases from J, the junction contained 3 bases not matched to a gene. CDR3 sequence (DNA): TGTGCCATCAGTGAGGATCTAGCGGGGGACACCGGGGAGCTGTTTTTT. It specifies CAISEDLAGDTGELFF.

The V and J genes are TRBV5-1 and TRBJ1-3; tentative D call: TRBD1 (5 bases). CDR3 length equals 14 residues. CDR1 and CDR2 (germline): SGHRS, YFSETQ. V was pared by 4 bases and J by 0 bases, with 8 bases between. The CDR3 DNA sequence: TGCGCCAGCAGCGGGGGGGACTCTGGAAACACCATATATTTT. Its protein product is CASSGGDSGNTIYF. Based on the CDR3 plus reference TRBV5-1 and TRBJ1-3, the full variable domain is KAGVTQTPRYLIKTRGQQVTLSCSPISGHRSVSWYQQTPGQGLQFLFEYFSETQRNKGNFPGRFSGRQFSNSRSEMNVSTLELGDSALYLCASSGGDSGNTIYFGEGSWLTVV.

The chain carries TRBV2 and TRBJ2-5; no clear D gene. CDR3 length: 15 amino acids. The germline V gene encodes CDR1 SNHLY and CDR2 FYNNEI. Trimming pared 5 bases from V and 2 bases from J, leaving 15 bases between. This CDR3 is CASSSSGRIQETQYF. CDR3 DNA: TGTGCCAGCAGTTCTTCCGGCAGGATTCAAGAGACCCAGTACTTC.

The rearrangement joins TRBV28 to TRBJ1-4, with 9 positions matching TRBD1. Trimming took 6 bases from V and 7 from J; bases not matched to a gene: 6. This CDR3 contains 14 residues. Germline V gene lookup returns CDR1 MDHEN and CDR2 SYDVKM. For the CDR3, the DNA is TGTGCCAGCAGGAGTACAGGGGGCGGTGAAAAACTGTTTTTT. Amino acid sequence: CASRSTGGGEKLFF.

This chain joins TRBV5-1 and TRBJ2-2, with 11 positions matching TRBD2. V dropped 4 bases and J dropped 5; count of bases not matched to a gene: 10. The V gene's germline CDR1 is SGHRS and CDR2 YFSETQ. This CDR3 region has 17 residues. The CDR3 nucleotides read TGCGCCAGCAGCCTGTTAGGATCTAGCGGGGGGACCGGGGAGCTGTTTTTT. Its translation is CASSLLGSSGGTGELFF.

This clone was detected only once. The chain employs TRBV4-2 and TRBJ2-4, with 10 bases that match TRBD2. CDR1 is LGHNA, CDR2 YNFKEQ, per germline. There are 15 residues in the CDR3. V shed 0 bases and J 15 bases; nucleotides not matched to a gene: 11. CDR3 amino acids: CASSQDLTSGVTWYF. The CDR3 bases are TGTGCCAGCAGCCAAGATTTAACTAGCGGGGTGACATGGTACTTC.

This clone was observed many times. Here the CDR3 reads CASSPHPISGGAPDTQYF. In nucleotides, the CDR3 is TGTGCCAGCAGCCCCCACCCGATTAGCGGGGGGGCACCGGATACGCAGTATTTT. The genes are TRBV5-4 and TRBJ2-3; TRBD2 matches 11 bases. This CDR3 is built from 18 residues. Germline trimming cut 4 bases from V and 6 bases from J; bases unmatched to any gene: 16. The V gene's germline CDR1 is SGHNT and CDR2 YYREEE (reference sequence).

The DNA for the CDR3 is TGTGCCAGCAGCGTAGGTTTAGTTGCAGGCTTGAACACTGAAGCTTTCTTT. This translates into CASSVGLVAGLNTEAFF. The rearrangement uses TRBV9 and TRBJ1-1; no firm D call. Germline V gives CDR1 SGDLS, CDR2 YYNGEE. Trimming cost V 0 bases and J 0 bases, with 15 bases left between them. The length of the CDR3 is 17 residues.

The chain joins TRBV7-8 to TRBJ1-5; 7 bases agree with TRBD1. Germline V gene data show CDR1 as SGHVS and CDR2 as FQNEAQ. V dropped 2 bases and J dropped 0; count of bases not matched to a gene: 7. This CDR3 is built from 17 residues. The CDR3 nucleotides read TGTGCCAGCAGCTTACAGGGGGACCCATATAGCAATCAGCCCCAGCATTTT. Translation: CASSLQGDPYSNQPQHF.